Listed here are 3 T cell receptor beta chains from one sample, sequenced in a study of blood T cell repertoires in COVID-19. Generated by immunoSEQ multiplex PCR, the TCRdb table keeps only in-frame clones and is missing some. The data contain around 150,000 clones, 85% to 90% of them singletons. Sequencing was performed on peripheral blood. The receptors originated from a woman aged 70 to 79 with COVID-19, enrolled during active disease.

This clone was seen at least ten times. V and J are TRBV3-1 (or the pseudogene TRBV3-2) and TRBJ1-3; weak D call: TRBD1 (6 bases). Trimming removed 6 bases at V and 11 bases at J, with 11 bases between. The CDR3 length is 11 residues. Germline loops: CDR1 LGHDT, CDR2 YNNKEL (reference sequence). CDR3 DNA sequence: TGTGCCAGCAGTCGAGGGGGGGCCATATATTTT. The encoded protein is CASSRGGAIYF.

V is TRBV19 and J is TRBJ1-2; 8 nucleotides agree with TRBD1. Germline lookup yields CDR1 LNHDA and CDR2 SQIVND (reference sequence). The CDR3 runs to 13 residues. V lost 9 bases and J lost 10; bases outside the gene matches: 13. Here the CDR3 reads CASRDRGGSDYTF. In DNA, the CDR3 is TGTGCCAGCAGAGACAGGGGAGGGTCTGACTACACCTTC.

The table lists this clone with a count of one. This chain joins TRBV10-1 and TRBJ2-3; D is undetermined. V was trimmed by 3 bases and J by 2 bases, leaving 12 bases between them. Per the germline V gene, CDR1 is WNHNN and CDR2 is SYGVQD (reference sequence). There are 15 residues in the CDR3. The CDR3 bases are TGCGCCAGCAGTGACCAAGAAGACAACACAGATACGCAGTATTTT. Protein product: CASSDQEDNTDTQYF.